The 30 T cell receptor beta chains below come from one sample, sequenced in a study of T cells after yellow fever vaccination. TCRdb re-analysed the 5' RACE reads in MiXCR, keeping a single row per CDR3 protein. The sample includes 500,000 to 550,000 distinct CDR3 sequences, 20% to 25% of them seen just once. Sequencing was performed on PBMCs, taken roughly 20 days after the first yellow fever vaccination. Receptor source: a man aged 18-30 years who received the YFV17D yellow fever vaccine.

The chain links TRBV2 to TRBJ2-6; D not certain. The CDR3 is 14 amino acids. From germline, CDR1 is SNHLY and CDR2 FYNNEI. Trimming left V 10 bases short and J 7 bases short, with 17 bases between. The CDR3: CATPVSLEANVLTF. The CDR3 coding sequence is TGTGCCACCCCAGTATCTCTGGAAGCCAACGTCCTGACTTTC.

In this sample, this clonotype turned up many times. The V and J genes are TRBV5-1 and TRBJ1-1, with D possibly being TRBD1 (5 bases). V lost 2 bases to trimming and J lost 5 bases, with 13 bases between them. Germline CDR1 SGHRS, CDR2 YFSETQ. The CDR3 has 14 residues. The CDR3, as DNA: TGCGCCAGCAGCTTTCAGGGTGCAGGGACTGAAGCTTTCTTT. Protein product: CASSFQGAGTEAFF.

This clonotype came up a few times. CDR3 loop: CASSLRGSVGLAVTYNEQFF. The CDR3 DNA reads as TGTGCCAGCAGCTTAAGGGGTAGTGTTGGGCTCGCTGTTACCTACAATGAGCAGTTCTTC. V and J are TRBV11-2 and TRBJ2-1, with D maybe TRBD1 (5 bases). This CDR3 region has 20 residues. V shed 2 bases and J shed 2 bases, with 25 bases lying between them. The germline CDR1 and CDR2 sequences are SGHAT and FQNNGV. The whole variable domain, filled in from reference TRBV11-2 and TRBJ2-1, reads EAGVAQSPRYKIIEKRQSVAFWCNPISGHATLYWYQQILGQGPKLLIQFQNNGVVDDSQLPKDRFSAERLKGVDSTLKIQPAKLEDSAVYLCASSLRGSVGLAVTYNEQFFGPGTRLTVL.

Only a few counts were recorded for this clonotype. This chain connects TRBV19 to TRBJ2-5, with TRBD2 matching 8 bases. Trimming took 2 bases from V and 3 from J; bases not matched to a gene: 8. The CDR3 runs to 16 residues. Germline values: CDR1 LNHDA, CDR2 SQIVND (reference sequence). CDR3 loop: CASSILASGGEETQYF. The DNA of the CDR3 is TGTGCCAGTAGTATACTCGCCAGCGGGGGTGAAGAGACCCAGTACTTC.

This clonotype was detected a few times. CDR3 sequence (DNA): TGCGCCAGCAGCCAAGAGTACACCGCAACTAATGAAAAACTGTTTTTT. Translated, it gives CASSQEYTATNEKLFF. The chain couples TRBV4-3 to TRBJ1-4; D is ambiguous. V gave up 0 bases and J gave up 0 bases, with 8 bases separating them. This CDR3 region has 16 residues. Germline V lookup: CDR1 LGHNA, CDR2 YSLEER.

This clonotype was found a few times. This chain connects TRBV13 to TRBJ1-3; no reliable D call. Germline V gene lookup returns CDR1 PRHDT and CDR2 FYEKMQ (reference sequence). The CDR3 has 16 residues. V lost 0 bases, J lost 0 bases, and 9 bases lay in between. The CDR3 is CASSLGQPFSGNTIYF. In DNA form, the CDR3 reads TGTGCCAGCAGCTTAGGTCAGCCATTCTCTGGAAACACCATATATTTT.

Written as DNA, the CDR3 is TGTGCCAGCAGTTCCGGGGTCGTGCAGCCCCAGCATTTT. Its protein is CASSSGVVQPQHF. The gene calls are TRBV12-3 or TRBV12-4 and TRBJ1-5; no firm D call. V was clipped by 4 bases and J by 7 bases, with 11 bases between them. The CDR3 has 13 amino acids.

The table lists this clonotype with a few counts. The chain has TRBV6-2 or TRBV6-3 and TRBJ2-7; 12 nucleotides match TRBD2. The V gene end was trimmed by 3 bases and the J gene end by 10 bases; junction bases not matched to a gene: 13. Looked up from germline, CDR1 is MNHEY and CDR2 is SVGEGT. This CDR3 contains 16 residues. This CDR3 reads CASSYTNGLAGRAQYF. DNA of the CDR3: TGTGCCAGCAGTTATACCAACGGACTAGCGGGACGTGCACAGTACTTC.

The chain joins TRBV20-1 to TRBJ1-5, with TRBD1 identical over 7 bases. V trimming: 5 bases; J trimming: 2 bases; junction bases outside the gene matches: 9. CDR1 and CDR2 (germline): DFQATT, SNEGSKA (reference sequence). CDR3 size: 15 residues. CDR3 DNA: TGCAGTGCTTCCCTCCCCCAGGGGGGCAATCAGCCCCAGCATTTT. Translation: CSASLPQGGNQPQHF.

This sequence joins TRBV5-1 and TRBJ2-2; TRBD1 aligns across 8 bases. CDR3 length: 16 residues. Germline assignment: CDR1 SGHRS and CDR2 YFSETQ. V was pared by 0 bases and J by 0 bases, with 1 base of the junction left unmatched. This chain's CDR3 is CASSLGQGTNTGELFF. The CDR3 DNA reads as TGCGCCAGCAGCTTGGGACAGGGGACGAACACCGGGGAGCTGTTTTTT.

The chain employs TRBV12-3 or TRBV12-4 and TRBJ2-5, with TRBD2 matching over 8 bases. The CDR3 runs 13 residues. V lost 7 bases, J lost 7 bases, and 8 bases stayed unmatched. CDR3 in amino acids: CASKEGLVGTQYF. The CDR3 DNA reads as TGTGCCAGCAAGGAGGGACTAGTTGGGACCCAGTACTTC.

This clonotype showed up many times. The V gene is TRBV5-1, the J gene TRBJ1-4; 7 nucleotides match TRBD1. Germline trimming cut 3 bases from V and 4 bases from J; bases unmatched to any gene: 3. This CDR3 is 14 amino acids long. In germline, CDR1 is SGHRS, CDR2 YFSETQ. CDR3 amino acids: CASSSTGNNEKLFF. The CDR3 nucleotides read TGCGCCAGCAGCTCGACAGGGAATAATGAAAAACTGTTTTTT.

This clonotype was seen many times. The CDR3 coding sequence is TGTGCCAGCAGCCCCGATTCCACCGGGGAGCTGTTTTTT. Protein: CASSPDSTGELFF. The rearrangement links TRBV11-3 to TRBJ2-2; no firm D call. The length of the CDR3 is 13 residues. The germline V and J ends were trimmed by 5 bases and 4 bases, with 8 bases remaining between them. Germline CDR1 is SGHNT and CDR2 is YENEEA. The complete variable domain, with remaining parts taken from reference TRBV11-3 and TRBJ2-2, reads EAGVVQSPRYKIIEKKQPVAFWCNPISGHNTLYWYLQNLGQGPELLIRYENEEAVDDSQLPKDRFSAERLKGVDSTLKIQPAELGDSAVYLCASSPDSTGELFFGEGSRLTVL.

This clonotype came up many times. This chain uses TRBV12-3 or TRBV12-4 with TRBJ1-1; D gene unclear. The CDR3 runs 14 residues. The germline V and J ends were trimmed by 6 bases and 1 base, with 12 bases remaining between them. CDR3 amino acids: CASRGNQTNTEAFF. The CDR3 region has the DNA TGTGCCAGCAGGGGGAACCAGACGAACACTGAAGCTTTCTTT.

This clonotype was seen a handful of times. J is TRBJ1-1 and V is TRBV12-3 or TRBV12-4; D is perhaps TRBD1 (6 bases). This CDR3 contains 13 residues. Trimming removed 4 bases from V and 4 bases from J, with 10 bases in between. CDR3 region: CASSYAGATEAFF. The CDR3 nucleotides are TGTGCCAGCAGTTACGCAGGGGCCACTGAAGCTTTCTTT.

The genes are TRBV27 and TRBJ2-3; possibly TRBD2 for D (7 bases). The CDR3 extends over 14 amino acids. The V gene's germline CDR1 is MNHEY and CDR2 SMNVEV (reference sequence). V gave up 7 bases and J gave up 0 bases, with 11 bases separating them. CDR3 region: CASTKGGSTDTQYF. CDR3 in DNA: TGTGCCAGCACCAAGGGGGGGAGCACAGATACGCAGTATTTT.

This chain links TRBV5-1 with TRBJ2-3, with 7 bases identical to TRBD1. CDR1 is SGHRS, CDR2 YFSETQ, per germline. The CDR3 is 15 amino acids. The trim removed 4 bases at V and 2 bases at J, leaving 7 bases unmatched. CDR3 DNA sequence: TGCGCCAGCAGCCTCAGACAGGGCCTCACAGATACGCAGTATTTT. This gives the protein CASSLRQGLTDTQYF.

There are a few counts of this clonotype. V is TRBV5-8 and J is TRBJ1-1; perhaps TRBD1 as D (5 bases). Germline V gene lookup returns CDR1 SGHTS and CDR2 YDEGEE. The CDR3 extends over 10 amino acids. V lost 7 bases and J lost 8, with 9 bases in between. CDR3 in DNA: TGTGCCAGCTGGGGGGGGGAAGCTTTCTTT. It encodes CASWGGEAFF.

The chain couples TRBV6-1 to TRBJ2-3, with 13 bases that match TRBD2. The ends lost 7 bases at V and 2 bases at J; junction bases unmatched: 6. The CDR3 covers 16 residues. Germline V gene lookup returns CDR1 MNHNS and CDR2 SASEGT. CDR3 DNA sequence: TGTGCCAGCATAAAGACTAGCGGGGGGTTCACAGATACGCAGTATTTT. Amino acids: CASIKTSGGFTDTQYF.

The J gene is TRBJ1-1, the V gene TRBV11-2, with D maybe TRBD1 (6 bases). The CDR3 spans 16 residues. CDR1 SGHAT and CDR2 FQNNGV come from the germline V gene. V gave up 6 bases and J gave up 2 bases, with 19 bases separating them. The CDR3 nucleotides are TGTGCCAGCAGTTTCCCCCCTCCGGGGGGCAACACTGAAGCTTTCTTT. Protein: CASSFPPPGGNTEAFF.

The chain carries TRBV19 and TRBJ1-5; TRBD1 is a possible D gene (6 bases). Germline lookup yields CDR1 LNHDA and CDR2 SQIVND (reference sequence). V was trimmed by 9 bases and J by 1 base, leaving 16 bases between them. The CDR3 contains 15 residues. The CDR3 bases are TGTGCCAGCACTCCCGGGGGGGCAAGCAATCAGCCCCAGCATTTT. It translates to CASTPGGASNQPQHF.

There are a few counts of this clonotype. CDR3 amino acids: CASSQGRRGRETQYF. The DNA for the CDR3 is TGTGCCAGCAGCCAAGGTCGTCGGGGAAGGGAGACCCAGTACTTC. V gene TRBV3-1 combines with J gene TRBJ2-5; the D gene is possibly TRBD2 (5 bases). The CDR3 sequence is 15 residues long. Germline CDR1 reads LGHDT; CDR2 reads YNNKEL (reference sequence). Trimming cost V 1 base and J 5 bases, with 14 bases left between them.

This clonotype was detected only a few times. The rearrangement uses TRBV5-1 and TRBJ1-5; D gene ambiguous. V lost 7 bases, J lost 4 bases, and 9 bases lay in between. CDR1 SGHRS and CDR2 YFSETQ come from the germline V gene. This CDR3 comprises 12 residues. CDR3 bases: TGCGCCAGCCGAGTAATAAATCAGCCCCAGCATTTT. Translation: CASRVINQPQHF.

This clonotype was seen a handful of times. The rearrangement joins TRBV11-2 to TRBJ2-2, with D perhaps TRBD1 (6 bases). Germline values: CDR1 SGHAT, CDR2 FQNNGV. The V and J ends lost 4 bases and 1 base respectively, with 22 bases between them. The length of the CDR3 is 19 residues. The CDR3 sequence is CASSSFTGRGPGNTGELFF. The DNA for the CDR3 is TGTGCCAGCAGCTCATTTACAGGGAGAGGGCCGGGGAACACCGGGGAGCTGTTTTTT.

A remark on this clonotype: Given a much more abundant clone one base away, this may be a read error. This chain joins TRBV20-1 and TRBJ2-3; D may be TRBD2 (5 bases). From germline, CDR1 is DFQATT and CDR2 SNEGSKA (reference sequence). The CDR3 covers 12 residues. The CDR3 sequence: CSARGFTDTRYF. The CDR3 DNA reads TGCAGTGCTCGGGGTTTCACAGATACGCGGTATTTT.

In this sample, this clonotype turned up once. The CDR3 nucleotides read TGTGCCAGCAGCGTTAGCGGGAGCTACGAGCAGTACTTC. This gives the protein CASSVSGSYEQYF. J is TRBJ2-7 and V is TRBV7-2, with 9 bases fitting TRBD2. The length of the CDR3 is 13 residues. Losses at the gene ends were 5 bases for V and 3 bases for J; bases not matched to a gene: 2. Per germline, CDR1 SGHTA and CDR2 FQGNSA.

The chain has TRBV4-1 and TRBJ2-7, with D possibly being TRBD1 (5 bases). Between the trimmed V and J ends, which lost 2 bases and 2 bases, there was a span of 16 bases. The CDR3 is 16 residues long. From germline, CDR1 is MGHRA and CDR2 YSYEKL. DNA of the CDR3: TGCGCCAGCAGCCAATCACCGTCCCCAGGGACCTACGAGCAGTACTTC. The encoded protein is CASSQSPSPGTYEQYF.

This clonotype came up a few times. V and J are TRBV14 and TRBJ1-6, with D tentatively TRBD1 (5 bases). The CDR3 is 17 residues long. Trimming shortened V by 0 bases and J by 10 bases, and 19 bases separated the two germline ends. Germline CDR1 SGHDN, CDR2 FVKESK. CDR3: CASSQDLSGRVKSPLHF. CDR3 nucleotide sequence: TGTGCCAGCAGCCAAGATCTATCGGGCAGGGTGAAATCACCCCTCCACTTT. Full variable domain (remainder filled in from reference TRBV14 and TRBJ1-6): EAGVTQFPSHSVIEKGQTVTLRCDPISGHDNLYWYRRVMGKEIKFLLHFVKESKQDESGMPNNRFLAERTGGTYSTLKVQPAELEDSGVYFCASSQDLSGRVKSPLHFGNGTRLTVT.

This clonotype was found a few times. J is TRBJ2-7 and V is TRBV5-1, with unresolved D. Germline values: CDR1 SGHRS, CDR2 YFSETQ. Trimming took 1 base from V and 5 from J, leaving 16 bases between them. The CDR3 spans 15 residues. CDR3 sequence (DNA): TGCGCCAGCAGCTTGCAGGTGTGGAATCAGCACGAGCAGTACTTC. It yields the protein CASSLQVWNQHEQYF.

V usage is TRBV9 and J usage is TRBJ2-5; D possibly corresponds to TRBD2 (5 bases). Germline CDR1 is SGDLS and CDR2 is YYNGEE. V lost 0 bases to trimming and J lost 5 bases, with 20 bases between them. This CDR3 is 17 amino acids long. CDR3 nucleotides: TGTGCCAGCAGCGTAGGCGAGGGCAGCGCCGTCTCTGAGACCCAGTACTTC. Amino acids: CASSVGEGSAVSETQYF.